Each of the 21 T cell receptor beta chains below was sequenced from the same sample in a study of blood T cell repertoires in COVID-19. Sequencing was performed with immunoSEQ multiplex PCR; in TCRdb, only in-frame clones are kept and a portion is missing. The table shows fewer than 250,000 clones, with 83% occurring only once. Material: PBMCs or T cells enriched from blood (not recorded which). All receptors come from a woman aged 35 to 49 who had been exposed to COVID-19.

This clone was counted between two and nine times. J is TRBJ2-1 and V is TRBV11-3, with a possible D match to TRBD2 (6 bases). Trimming removed 5 bases from V and 5 bases from J, with 13 bases in between. There are 14 residues in the CDR3. The germline gives CDR1 SGHNT, CDR2 YENEEA. CDR3 DNA sequence: TGTGCCAGCAGCCGACCGGGACTCAACAATGAGCAGTTCTTC. Amino acid sequence: CASSRPGLNNEQFF.

The J gene is TRBJ1-1, the V gene TRBV19; 10 bases match TRBD1. Per the germline V gene, CDR1 is LNHDA and CDR2 is SQIVND (reference sequence). CDR3 length equals 15 residues. The junction had 8 bases not matched to a gene; V was cut back by 5 bases and J by 5 bases. DNA for the CDR3: TGTGCCAGTAGTGCGAGACAGGGGGCACATACTGAAGCTTTCTTT. Protein sequence: CASSARQGAHTEAFF.

The rearrangement uses TRBV6-1 and TRBJ2-1; D not certain. CDR3 size: 11 residues. The V end was cut by 5 bases, the J end by 6 bases, with 5 bases between. Germline CDR1 MNHNS, CDR2 SASEGT. The DNA of the CDR3 is TGTGCCAGCAGTCATAGCAATGAGCAGTTCTTC. As protein: CASSHSNEQFF.

The CDR3 nucleotides are TGTGCCAGCAGTTCTGCGGACAGGGGAGGCGAGGTCCCCCAGCATTTT. It translates to CASSSADRGGEVPQHF. The chain recombines TRBV6-5 with TRBJ1-5, with 9 bases fitting TRBD1. The J segment lost 10 bases and the V segment lost 4 bases, leaving 14 bases of the junction unmatched. CDR1 and CDR2 from the germline V gene are MNHEY and SVGAGI. The length of the CDR3 is 16 residues.

The chain is built from TRBV25-1 and TRBJ1-2; no firm D call. CDR1 is MGHDK, CDR2 SYGVNS, per germline. The CDR3 length is 12 residues. Between the trimmed V and J ends, which lost 2 bases and 4 bases, there was a span of 5 bases. CDR3 DNA: TGTGCCAGCAGTGAAACAAGCTATGGCTACACCTTC. Translated, it gives CASSETSYGYTF.

The chain employs TRBV28 and TRBJ2-3, with D unclear. Trimming removed 3 bases from V and 5 bases from J, with 3 bases in between. This CDR3 has 11 residues. Germline lookup yields CDR1 MDHEN and CDR2 SYDVKM. For the CDR3, the DNA is TGTGCCAGCAGTTTCCAAGATACGCAGTATTTT. It specifies CASSFQDTQYF.

In this sample, this clone turned up once. This chain links TRBV11-2 with TRBJ1-3; D not resolved. Germline V lookup: CDR1 SGHAT, CDR2 FQNNGV. V lost 3 bases to trimming and J lost 2 bases, with 8 bases between them. This CDR3 is built from 14 residues. The CDR3 protein is CASSFEGAGNTIYF. CDR3 DNA sequence: TGTGCCAGCAGCTTTGAGGGTGCTGGAAACACCATATATTTT.

The V call is TRBV3-1 (or the pseudogene TRBV3-2), the J call TRBJ2-7; possibly TRBD1 for D (7 bases). The CDR3 is made up of 14 amino acids. The germline CDR1 and CDR2 sequences are LGHDT and YNNKEL (reference sequence). The germline V and J ends were trimmed by 1 base and 6 bases, with 13 bases remaining between them. Here the CDR3 DNA reads TGTGCCAGCAGCCAAGCGTCAGGGGGACTCGAGCAGTACTTC. It codes for CASSQASGGLEQYF.

This rearrangement joins TRBV9 to TRBJ2-1; maybe TRBD2 (6 bases). The CDR3 is 15 residues long. Looked up from germline, CDR1 is SGDLS and CDR2 is YYNGEE. Trimming took off 0 bases at V and 0 bases at J, with 7 bases between the two ends. This chain's CDR3 is CASSVETSSYNEQFF. The CDR3 region has the DNA TGTGCCAGCAGCGTAGAGACTAGCTCCTACAATGAGCAGTTCTTC. The full variable domain, completed using reference TRBV9 and TRBJ2-1, is DSGVTQTPKHLITATGQRVTLRCSPRSGDLSVYWYQQSLDQGLQFLIQYYNGEERAKGNILERFSAQQFPDLHSELNLSSLELGDSALYFCASSVETSSYNEQFFGPGTRLTVL.

The chain uses TRBV4-1 and TRBJ2-3; the match to TRBD2 covers 10 bases. Germline V CDR1 and CDR2: MGHRA, YSYEKL. J was trimmed by 1 base and V by 2 bases; bases with no gene match: 0. The CDR3 is 15 residues long. The CDR3 DNA is TGCGCCAGCAGCCAACTAGCGGGGGGCACAGATACGCAGTATTTT. Its translation is CASSQLAGGTDTQYF.

The gene calls are TRBV27 and TRBJ1-5; weak D call: TRBD1 (6 bases). V dropped 6 bases and J dropped 5 bases, with 11 bases sitting between them. The germline gives CDR1 MNHEY, CDR2 SMNVEV (reference sequence). The CDR3 extends over 13 amino acids. The CDR3 nucleotides read TGTGCCAGCAGGCAGGGGCCAGATCAGCCCCAGCATTTT. Its protein product is CASRQGPDQPQHF.

This clone was seen a handful of times. The identical CDR3 is also encoded by other nucleotide sequences in the sample. This sequence joins TRBV7-2 and TRBJ1-6, with D possibly matching TRBD1 (6 bases). CDR3 length equals 14 residues. Germline CDR1 and CDR2: SGHTA and FQGNSA. Trimming took off 5 bases at V and 4 bases at J, with 9 bases between the two ends. CDR3 amino acids: CASSSGQYNSPLHF. CDR3 DNA: TGTGCCAGCAGCAGTGGACAGTATAATTCACCCCTCCACTTT.

The V and J genes are TRBV7-9 and TRBJ2-1; 13 nucleotides agree with TRBD2. CDR1 is SEHNR, CDR2 FQNEAQ, per germline (reference sequence). Losses at the gene ends were 5 bases for V and 5 bases for J; bases not matched to a gene: 3. The length of the CDR3 is 15 residues. The chain's CDR3 is CASSKTSGGDNEQFF. The CDR3 DNA reads as TGTGCCAGCAGCAAAACTAGCGGGGGGGACAATGAGCAGTTCTTC.

V usage is TRBV13 and J usage is TRBJ1-1, with 7 bases fitting TRBD1. V dropped 5 bases and J dropped 3; count of bases not matched to a gene: 9. The CDR3 spans 15 residues. CDR1 and CDR2 (germline): PRHDT, FYEKMQ (reference sequence). CDR3 DNA sequence: TGTGCCAGCAGCCCTCCCACAGGGGAGGACACTGAAGCTTTCTTT. Translated, it gives CASSPPTGEDTEAFF.

The genes are TRBV5-5 and TRBJ1-2, with D perhaps TRBD1 (5 bases). Germline-derived CDR1 and CDR2 are SGHKS and YYEKEE (reference sequence). The CDR3 spans 15 residues. Trimming took off 0 bases at V and 3 bases at J, with 12 bases between the two ends. The CDR3 here is CASSLALGGYYGYTF. CDR3 bases: TGTGCCAGCAGCTTGGCACTGGGGGGGTACTATGGCTACACCTTC.

The chain couples TRBV27 to TRBJ1-1, with D possibly matching TRBD1 (6 bases). V lost 7 bases and J 2 bases, leaving 20 bases between the germline ends. The CDR3 covers 16 residues. Germline V gene sequence: CDR1 MNHEY, CDR2 SMNVEV (reference sequence). In nucleotides, the CDR3 is TGTGCCAGCAAAAACAGGGATTCTCGGGGAAACACTGAAGCTTTCTTT. Its translation is CASKNRDSRGNTEAFF.

The chain carries TRBV27 and TRBJ1-1, with D possibly matching TRBD1 (5 bases). CDR1 and CDR2 (germline): MNHEY, SMNVEV (reference sequence). V lost 1 base to trimming and J lost 5 bases, with 17 bases between them. The CDR3 runs to 16 residues. This chain's CDR3 is CASSLLGSGGFTEAFF. Written as DNA, the CDR3 is TGTGCCAGCAGTTTATTAGGTTCGGGGGGGTTTACTGAAGCTTTCTTT.

The chain uses TRBV5-6 and TRBJ2-7; 9 bases line up with TRBD1. The CDR3 consists of 17 residues. CDR1 is SGHDT and CDR2 is YYEEEE in the germline V gene. Germline trimming cut 3 bases from V and 0 bases from J; bases unmatched to any gene: 10. The CDR3 nucleotides read TGTGCCAGCAGCTGGGGAACCACAGGGGGCGCCTCCTACGAGCAGTACTTC. As protein: CASSWGTTGGASYEQYF.

J is TRBJ2-7 and V is TRBV5-4; 13 bases match TRBD2. Germline lookup yields CDR1 SGHNT and CDR2 YYREEE (reference sequence). With V trimmed by 0 bases and J by 1 base, 4 bases remained unmatched. The CDR3 is made up of 17 amino acids. For the CDR3, the DNA is TGTGCCAGCAGCTTGGGACTAGCGGGGGGCCCGTCCTACGAGCAGTACTTC. Residues: CASSLGLAGGPSYEQYF.

V and J are TRBV19 and TRBJ2-5; 11 bases match TRBD1. CDR1 LNHDA and CDR2 SQIVND come from the germline V gene (reference sequence). The CDR3 covers 14 residues. V lost 5 bases to trimming and J lost 5 bases; unmatched junction nucleotides: 4. CDR3 DNA: TGTGCCAGTAGTTCCTGGGACAGGGGGGAGACCCAGTACTTC. Translated: CASSSWDRGETQYF.

V is TRBV7-2 and J is TRBJ1-4, with D unclear. Germline CDR1 SGHTA, CDR2 FQGNSA. V was trimmed by 5 bases and J by 7 bases, leaving 20 bases between them. The CDR3 runs to 16 residues. In DNA form, the CDR3 reads TGTGCCAGCAGCCCCCATTCGTCCACAGTGGGTGAAAAACTGTTTTTT. Its translation: CASSPHSSTVGEKLFF.